Below are 6 T cell receptor beta chains sequenced from a single sample in a study of blood T cell repertoires in COVID-19. Generated by immunoSEQ multiplex PCR, the TCRdb table keeps only in-frame clones and is missing some. The sample gives approximately 310,000 clones, approximately 91% of which show up once; over 4% is in the top ten. Sequences were obtained from PBMCs or T cells enriched from blood (not recorded which). These receptors were obtained from a man between 60 and 75 years old who had recovered from COVID-19.

The chain is built from TRBV11-2 and TRBJ2-1, with 10 bases aligning to TRBD2. Germline trimming cut 3 bases from V and 8 bases from J; bases unmatched to any gene: 4. Germline V gives CDR1 SGHAT, CDR2 FQNNGV. The CDR3 loop spans 14 amino acids. The chain's CDR3 is CASSLGLAIHEQFF. The DNA of the CDR3 is TGTGCCAGCAGCTTGGGACTAGCGATCCATGAGCAGTTCTTC.

The chain employs TRBV28 and TRBJ1-1; D is perhaps TRBD1 (5 bases). Germline CDR1 MDHEN, CDR2 SYDVKM. Trimming removed 10 bases from V and 1 base from J, with 10 bases in between. There are 12 residues in the CDR3. CDR3 DNA: TGTGCCACCGCCGGGGGGAACACTGAAGCTTTCTTT. Its translation: CATAGGNTEAFF.

The CDR3 reads CASSHRGGSSYEQYF. DNA for the CDR3: TGTGCCAGCAGTCACAGGGGGGGAAGCTCCTACGAGCAGTACTTC. The genes are TRBV6-2 or TRBV6-3 and TRBJ2-7; the D gene is possibly TRBD1 (8 bases). CDR1 and CDR2 from the germline V gene are MNHEY and SVGEGT. V was shortened by 5 bases and J by 0 bases, with 14 bases between the two germline ends. This CDR3 has 15 residues.

This clone was detected only once. The chain is built from TRBV7-3 and TRBJ2-3; perhaps TRBD2 as D (6 bases). Germline V CDR1 and CDR2: SGHTA, FQGTGA. The V and J ends lost 2 bases and 3 bases respectively, with 9 bases between them. The CDR3 has 14 residues. The CDR3 sequence: CASSLGLATDTQYF. Written as DNA, the CDR3 is TGTGCCAGCAGCTTAGGGCTAGCGACAGATACGCAGTATTTT.

The rearrangement joins TRBV18 to TRBJ2-2; tentatively, D is TRBD1 (6 bases). Per the germline V gene, CDR1 is KGHSH and CDR2 is LQKENI. The CDR3 has 15 amino acids. Trimming shortened V by 1 base and J by 2 bases, and 8 bases separated the two germline ends. The CDR3 bases are TGTGCCAGCTCACCACAGGGGGACAACACCGGGGAGCTGTTTTTT. This codes for CASSPQGDNTGELFF.

This rearrangement joins TRBV5-1 to TRBJ2-7, with 10 bases that match TRBD1. Losses at the gene ends were 2 bases for V and 2 bases for J; bases not matched to a gene: 7. The CDR3 spans 16 residues. Germline V lookup: CDR1 SGHRS, CDR2 YFSETQ. The CDR3 here is CASSFSGTGVPYEQYF. DNA of the CDR3: TGCGCCAGCAGCTTTTCCGGGACAGGGGTTCCCTACGAGCAGTACTTC.